This entry concerns a single TCR beta chain. The antigen remains unidentified. This record comes from a study of OX40 agonist ivuxolimab in advanced cancers. Study observations and caveats: The 0.1-3.0 mg/kg partial responders had among the lowest clonal expansion. Some nonresponders also had low normalized T-cell clonal expansion. Expanded clones were, on average, more numerous among CD8+ T cells than CD4+. It was not determined which antigens were specifically recognized by the peripheral T cells that had undergone clonal expansion.

Clones were read by immunoSEQ multiplex PCR, and TCRdb kept only the in-frame ones, dropping some. The table records about 32,000 clones, over 75% of them present only once. The receptor was isolated from an adult with an advanced solid tumor such as melanoma, head and neck, liver or kidney cancer. Specimen: CD4+ or CD8+ T cells sorted from blood, collected in a trial of the OX40 agonist ivuxolimab.

The CDR3 DNA follows: TGTGCCAGCTCACCACCGCTCTGGGACCGGTTCTACGAGCTGTACTTC. Protein: CASSPPLWDRFYELYF. This sequence joins TRBV18 and TRBJ2-5, with D possibly called TRBD1 or TRBD2 (5 bases each). The CDR3 consists of 16 residues. The V end was cut by 0 bases, the J end by 13 bases, with 24 bases between. CDR1 is KGHSH and CDR2 is LQKENI in the germline V gene.